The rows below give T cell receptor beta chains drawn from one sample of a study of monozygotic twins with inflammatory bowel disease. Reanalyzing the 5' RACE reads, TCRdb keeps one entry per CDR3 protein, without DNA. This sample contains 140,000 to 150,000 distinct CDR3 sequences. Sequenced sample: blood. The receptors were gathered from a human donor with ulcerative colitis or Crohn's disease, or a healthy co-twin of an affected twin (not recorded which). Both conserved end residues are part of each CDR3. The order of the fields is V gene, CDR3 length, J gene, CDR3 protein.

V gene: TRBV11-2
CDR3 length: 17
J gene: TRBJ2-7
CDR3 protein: CASSSLGLAGVGYEQYF

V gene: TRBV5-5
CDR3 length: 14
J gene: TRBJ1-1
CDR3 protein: CASSLWRGNTEAFF

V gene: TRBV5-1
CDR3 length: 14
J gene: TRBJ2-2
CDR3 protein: CASSLEADTGELFF

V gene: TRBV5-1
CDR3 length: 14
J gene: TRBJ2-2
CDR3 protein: CASSPRQADGELFF

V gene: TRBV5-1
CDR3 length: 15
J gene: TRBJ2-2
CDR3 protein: CASSLSGRNTGELFF

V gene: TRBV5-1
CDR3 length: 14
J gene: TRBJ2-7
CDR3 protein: CASSLEGFSYEQYF

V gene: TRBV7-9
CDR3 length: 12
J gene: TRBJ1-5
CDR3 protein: CASSFLNQPQHF

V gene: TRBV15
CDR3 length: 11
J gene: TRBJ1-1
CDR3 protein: CATSQGSEAFF

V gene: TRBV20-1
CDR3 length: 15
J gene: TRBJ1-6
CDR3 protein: CSACEGTANNSPLHF

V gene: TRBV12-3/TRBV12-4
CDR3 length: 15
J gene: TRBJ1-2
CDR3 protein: CASSSQSPGVGGYTF

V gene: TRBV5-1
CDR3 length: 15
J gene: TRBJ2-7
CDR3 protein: CASSLEGATSYEQYF

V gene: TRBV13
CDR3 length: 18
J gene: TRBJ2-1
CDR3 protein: CASSPLPGTSGIYNEQFF

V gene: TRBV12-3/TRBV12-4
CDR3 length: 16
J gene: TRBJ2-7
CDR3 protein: CANSPGGSGISYEQYF

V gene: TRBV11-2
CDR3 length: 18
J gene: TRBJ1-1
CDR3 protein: CASSKRPPKGWGSTEAFF

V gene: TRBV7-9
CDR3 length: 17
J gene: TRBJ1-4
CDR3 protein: CASSLEGGLGTNEKLFF

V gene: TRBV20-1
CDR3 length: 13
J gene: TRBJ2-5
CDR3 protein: CSASGGASETQYF